The 24 T cell receptor beta chains given below trace back to one sample, sequenced in a study of Graves' ophthalmopathy and Graves' hyperthyroidism. Using RNA transcripts, the TCR beta CDR3 regions were amplified. HTBI-primed RT-PCR formed the first round, and a multiplex PCR formed the second. TCRdb independently ran MiXCR on the multiplex PCR reads; one entry per CDR3 protein. The sample shows 350,000 to 450,000 distinct CDR3 sequences, approximately 20% of them seen only once. The sample was peripheral blood. The receptor set was obtained from a woman between 18 and 30 years old with Graves' ophthalmopathy.

This clonotype has ten or more counts. The chain employs TRBV11-2 and TRBJ2-7, with 7 bases that match TRBD1. Germline V gene sequence: CDR1 SGHAT, CDR2 FQNNGV. V was clipped by 9 bases and J by 3 bases; unmatched bases: 14. The CDR3 is 15 amino acids. This chain's CDR3 is CASYRGRHNDYEQYF. For the CDR3, the DNA is TGTGCCAGTTACAGGGGCCGACATAACGACTACGAGCAGTACTTC. Supplemented by reference TRBV11-2 and TRBJ2-7, the full variable domain reads EAGVAQSPRYKIIEKRQSVAFWCNPISGHATLYWYQQILGQGPKLLIQFQNNGVVDDSQLPKDRFSAERLKGVDSTLKIQPAKLEDSAVYLCASYRGRHNDYEQYFGPGTRLTVT.

This clonotype was detected ten times or more. V gene TRBV7-8 combines with J gene TRBJ2-7; TRBD2 matches at 10 bases. CDR3 length equals 19 residues. Germline V gene sequence: CDR1 SGHVS, CDR2 FQNEAQ. With 3 bases clipped from V and 2 bases from J, the junction kept 16 bases outside the gene matches. The chain's CDR3 is CASSLALPFSGRPPYEQYF. In DNA form, the CDR3 reads TGTGCCAGCAGCTTGGCTCTCCCTTTTAGCGGGAGGCCGCCCTACGAGCAGTACTTC.

The chain employs TRBV6-1 and TRBJ1-2; a possible D gene is TRBD1 (6 bases). The CDR3 contains 17 residues. V was trimmed by 3 bases and J by 0 bases, leaving 17 bases between them. The germline gives CDR1 MNHNS, CDR2 SASEGT. The CDR3 is CASSEFGGASANYGYTF. CDR3 DNA: TGTGCCAGCAGTGAGTTCGGGGGCGCCTCGGCTAACTATGGCTACACCTTC.

This clonotype was counted ten times or more. J is TRBJ1-2 and V is TRBV20-1; D is undetermined. CDR1 and CDR2 (germline): DFQATT, SNEGSKA (reference sequence). Trimming removed 3 bases from V and 7 bases from J, with 15 bases in between. This CDR3 spans 13 amino acids. As DNA, the CDR3 is TGCAGTGCTAGGGACCAGAGAAGAACTGGCTACACCTTC. It is translated as CSARDQRRTGYTF.

In this sample, this clonotype turned up many times. The chain is built from TRBV7-3 and TRBJ2-2; D call uncertain. Trimming left V 1 base short and J 1 base short, with 16 bases between. This CDR3 is built from 18 residues. Looked up from germline, CDR1 is SGHTA and CDR2 is FQGTGA. Here the CDR3 reads CASSLKSRRRENTGELFF. The DNA for the CDR3 is TGTGCCAGCAGCTTAAAGTCAAGGAGAAGAGAGAACACCGGGGAGCTGTTTTTT.

This clonotype was detected many times. The J gene is TRBJ2-7, the V gene TRBV9, with 9 bases identical to TRBD2. The V gene's germline CDR1 is SGDLS and CDR2 YYNGEE. The V and J ends lost 0 bases and 5 bases, in that order; junction bases with no gene match: 9. The CDR3 has 16 amino acids. The CDR3 DNA sequence: TGTGCCAGCAGCGTAGAGGCGGGAGGGCCGGGGGACGAGCAGTACTTC. This sequence encodes CASSVEAGGPGDEQYF.

The V and J genes are TRBV11-3 and TRBJ1-1, with a possible D match to TRBD1 (6 bases). This CDR3 is built from 15 residues. Looked up from germline, CDR1 is SGHNT and CDR2 is YENEEA. The V end was cut by 3 bases, the J end by 2 bases, with 13 bases between. The CDR3 region has the DNA TGTGCCAGCAGCTTCGGGGCAGGGGCCAACACTGAAGCTTTCTTT. Protein: CASSFGAGANTEAFF. Complete variable domain (other parts from reference TRBV11-3 and TRBJ1-1): EAGVVQSPRYKIIEKKQPVAFWCNPISGHNTLYWYLQNLGQGPELLIRYENEEAVDDSQLPKDRFSAERLKGVDSTLKIQPAELGDSAVYLCASSFGAGANTEAFFGQGTRLTVV.

This chain links TRBV27 with TRBJ1-1, with D hard to call. Germline values: CDR1 MNHEY, CDR2 SMNVEV (reference sequence). V gave up 2 bases and J gave up 1 base, with 11 bases separating them. The CDR3 contains 15 residues. CDR3 coding DNA: TGTGCCAGCAGTTTAATCAGGACTAGGAACACTGAAGCTTTCTTT. Its translation is CASSLIRTRNTEAFF.

This clonotype has at least ten counts. The rearrangement joins TRBV7-9 to TRBJ1-2; D may be TRBD1 (5 bases). The V and J ends lost 4 bases and 3 bases respectively, with 12 bases between them. Looked up from germline, CDR1 is SEHNR and CDR2 is FQNEAQ (reference sequence). The CDR3 covers 14 residues. CDR3 region: CASSWGTHDYGYTF. In DNA, the CDR3 is TGTGCCAGCAGCTGGGGGACCCACGACTATGGCTACACCTTC.

This clonotype was seen at least ten times. The gene calls are TRBV6-1 and TRBJ2-7; D might be TRBD1 or TRBD2, each matching 6 bases. Germline values: CDR1 MNHNS, CDR2 SASEGT. This CDR3 has 14 amino acids. The germline V and J ends were trimmed by 8 bases and 2 bases, with 16 bases remaining between them. CDR3 DNA sequence: TGTGCCAGCGGCAGGGGAGGTCGGACCTACGAGCAGTACTTC. Its protein product is CASGRGGRTYEQYF.

This clonotype was detected ten times or more. CDR3 nucleotide sequence: TGTGCCAGCTCACCCCGGGACGGTGGGCTGATAAATTCACCCCTCCACTTT. It specifies CASSPRDGGLINSPLHF. The chain employs TRBV18 and TRBJ1-6; D is perhaps TRBD1 (5 bases). V lost 3 bases and J lost 7, with 19 bases in between. Looked up from germline, CDR1 is KGHSH and CDR2 is LQKENI. CDR3 length equals 17 residues.

The sample holds many counts of this clonotype. The rearrangement uses TRBV6-2 or TRBV6-3 and TRBJ1-1, with D possibly matching TRBD1 (6 bases). From germline, CDR1 is MNHEY and CDR2 SVGEGT. The CDR3 is 14 residues long. Deletions cut 7 bases from V and 4 bases from J, with 16 bases between. CDR3 bases: TGTGCCAGCATTATACAGGGTGGGACCACTGAAGCTTTCTTT. Amino acids: CASIIQGGTTEAFF.

Many counts were recorded for this clonotype. The chain links TRBV7-3 to TRBJ2-7; weak D call: TRBD2 (6 bases). Germline assignment: CDR1 SGHTA and CDR2 FQGTGA. Between the trimmed V and J ends, which lost 2 bases and 4 bases, there was a span of 15 bases. This CDR3 contains 15 residues. The CDR3 bases are TGTGCCAGCAGCTTAGGCGCTGGGGCGGGATACGAGCAGTACTTC. It encodes CASSLGAGAGYEQYF.

This clonotype was counted at least ten times. The chain employs TRBV11-2 and TRBJ1-6, with D perhaps matching TRBD1 (6 bases). In germline, CDR1 is SGHAT, CDR2 FQNNGV. The CDR3 spans 16 residues. The ends were cut back, 3 bases at V and 8 bases at J, with 17 bases in the middle. CDR3 sequence reads: CASSLAQGPKYSPLHF. In DNA form, the CDR3 reads TGTGCCAGCAGCTTGGCACAGGGACCAAAATATTCACCCCTCCACTTT.

This clonotype was counted at least ten times. A much larger clone differs from this one at a single base, so this may be a read error. CDR3 nucleotide sequence: TGTGCCAGCAGCTTAGAGTCGGGACGAACCTACGAGCAGTACTTC. Its translation is CASSLESGRTYEQYF. The J gene is TRBJ2-7, the V gene TRBV11-2; D possibly uses TRBD1 or TRBD2 (5 bases each). The CDR3 is 15 residues long. Germline assignment: CDR1 SGHAT and CDR2 FQNNGV. The V end lost 0 bases, the J end lost 2 bases, and 11 bases lay between the germline ends.

This clonotype was recorded many times. This chain links TRBV6-1 with TRBJ2-2; D may correspond to TRBD1 or TRBD2 (5 bases each). Trimming took 4 bases from V and 8 from J, leaving 17 bases between them. CDR1 MNHNS and CDR2 SASEGT come from the germline V gene. The CDR3 extends over 15 amino acids. This CDR3 reads CASSGLQTGAGELFF. Here the CDR3 DNA reads TGTGCCAGCAGTGGATTGCAGACCGGGGCGGGGGAGCTGTTTTTT.

This clonotype was seen ten or more times. The rearrangement joins TRBV7-8 to TRBJ1-5, with D possibly being TRBD1 (5 bases). The CDR3 extends over 18 amino acids. Germline lookup yields CDR1 SGHVS and CDR2 FQNEAQ. Trimming stripped 5 bases from V and 6 bases from J, with 26 bases between. The CDR3 DNA sequence: TGTGCCAGCAGCCCAAGACTGCAGGGTGAGATGCCTAGTCAGCCCCAGCATTTT. The encoded protein is CASSPRLQGEMPSQPQHF.

This clonotype was counted many times. The J gene is TRBJ1-1, the V gene TRBV6-1, with a weak D call TRBD1 (6 bases). V was clipped by 6 bases and J by 0 bases, with 14 bases between them. There are 15 residues in the CDR3. The germline gives CDR1 MNHNS, CDR2 SASEGT. The CDR3 region has the DNA TGTGCCAGCAGCCTGGTCCAGGGGATGAACACTGAAGCTTTCTTT. It yields the protein CASSLVQGMNTEAFF.

This chain uses TRBV7-8 with TRBJ2-7; 8 bases line up with TRBD2. The trim removed 2 bases at V and 4 bases at J, leaving 10 bases unmatched. Germline assignment: CDR1 SGHVS and CDR2 FQNEAQ. This CDR3 is 16 amino acids long. The CDR3 DNA follows: TGTGCCAGCAGCTTATTAGCGGGACCTACCTCTTACGAGCAGTACTTC. Amino acids: CASSLLAGPTSYEQYF.

This clonotype was recorded many times. The chain carries TRBV11-1 and TRBJ2-3, with D possibly being TRBD2 (6 bases). Trimming pared 4 bases from V and 6 bases from J, leaving 20 bases between. This CDR3 has 16 residues. Germline lookup yields CDR1 SGHAT and CDR2 FQDESV (reference sequence). The CDR3 sequence is CASSSRTSPKGDTQYF. CDR3 bases: TGTGCCAGCAGCTCACGAACTAGCCCCAAGGGTGATACGCAGTATTTT.

As to this clonotype: A much larger clone lies a single base off, so this may be a read error. The gene calls are TRBV7-2 and TRBJ2-5; 7 bases line up with TRBD1. The trim removed 4 bases at V and 5 bases at J, leaving 4 bases unmatched. Germline lookup yields CDR1 SGHTA and CDR2 FQGNSA. The CDR3 covers 13 residues. The CDR3 DNA reads as TGTGCCAGCAGCTCGGGACAGTCCGAGACCCAGTACTTC. Its protein is CASSSGQSETQYF.

Many counts were recorded for this clonotype. The rearrangement joins TRBV7-2 to TRBJ2-5; 9 bases line up with TRBD1. J was trimmed by 3 bases and V by 5 bases; bases with no gene match: 7. Germline V gene data show CDR1 as SGHTA and CDR2 as FQGNSA. The CDR3 has 15 residues. The CDR3: CASSIRTGAEETQYF. CDR3 coding DNA: TGTGCCAGCAGCATACGGACAGGGGCAGAAGAGACCCAGTACTTC.

In this sample, this clonotype turned up many times. The J gene is TRBJ2-3, the V gene TRBV12-3 or TRBV12-4; 9 nucleotides agree with TRBD2. Trimming cost V 4 bases and J 3 bases; bases outside gene matches: 2. CDR3 size: 14 residues. CDR3 in amino acids: CASSSRGGTDTQYF. The CDR3 bases are TGTGCCAGCAGTTCGCGGGGGGGTACAGATACGCAGTATTTT.

This clonotype was counted many times. A much bigger clone sits one base away, suggesting this may be a read error. This chain uses TRBV27 with TRBJ2-2; 9 bases are a match to TRBD2. The CDR3 runs 16 residues. Germline loops: CDR1 MNHEY, CDR2 SMNVEV (reference sequence). This CDR3 reads CTSSSKLAGYTGELFF. In DNA, the CDR3 is TGTACCAGCAGTTCTAAACTAGCGGGTTACACCGGGGAGCTGTTTTTT.